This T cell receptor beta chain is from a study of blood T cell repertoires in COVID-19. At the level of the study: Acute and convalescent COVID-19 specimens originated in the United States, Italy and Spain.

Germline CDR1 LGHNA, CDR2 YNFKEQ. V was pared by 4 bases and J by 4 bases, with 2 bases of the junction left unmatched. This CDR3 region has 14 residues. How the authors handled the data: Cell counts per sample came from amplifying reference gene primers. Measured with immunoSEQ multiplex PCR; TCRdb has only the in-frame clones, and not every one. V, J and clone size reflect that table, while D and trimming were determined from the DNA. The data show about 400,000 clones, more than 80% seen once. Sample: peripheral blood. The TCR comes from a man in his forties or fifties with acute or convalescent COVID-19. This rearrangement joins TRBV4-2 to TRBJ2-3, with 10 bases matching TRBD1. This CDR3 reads CASSPGTGADTQYF. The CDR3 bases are TGTGCCAGCAGCCCCGGGACAGGGGCAGATACGCAGTATTTT.